This TCR beta chain was obtained from a study of blood T cell repertoires in COVID-19. About the study: Acute-phase and convalescent COVID-19 samples originated in the United States, Italy and Spain. The cDNA or gDNA used as material had been derived from T cells, B-cell-depleted T cells, or PBMCs.

Enrolment of Seattle patients took place during active infection, and they were followed longitudinally. Per the study methods: Reference gene primer amplification yielded estimated nucleated cell counts. Sequenced by immunoSEQ multiplex PCR; TCRdb stores in-frame clones only, minus some. V and J calls and clone size are those listed in that table; D and trimming were worked out from the DNA. Of about 55,000 clones in the sample, over 65% are singletons; the top ten hold 9.5% to 13%. Germline CDR1 reads LNHNV; CDR2 reads YYDKDF (reference sequence). J gave up 7 bases and V 1 base, and 4 bases lay outside the gene matches. The CDR3 loop spans 15 amino acids.

Sequencing was performed on peripheral blood. The origin of this receptor is a man older than 75 with COVID-19, enrolled during active disease. The J gene is TRBJ2-1, the V gene TRBV15, with TRBD1 matching over 10 bases. The CDR3 DNA follows: TGTGCCACCAGCAGAGTGGGACAGGGGAGGAATGAGCAGTTCTTC. Translated: CATSRVGQGRNEQFF.